Below, 27 T cell receptor beta chains from the same sample are listed, as sequenced in a study of pediatric ulcerative colitis. Only in-frame clones appear in the TCRdb table, and some are missing; sequencing was by immunoSEQ multiplex PCR. Of about 64,000 clones listed, about 86% are singletons. The sample was blood. The receptors here all came from a boy aged 5-17 years with severe ulcerative colitis.

This rearrangement joins TRBV7-2 to TRBJ2-1; the D gene could be TRBD1 or TRBD2 (6 bases each). From germline, CDR1 is SGHTA and CDR2 FQGNSA. The CDR3 has 14 residues. V gave up 3 bases and J gave up 10 bases, with 16 bases separating them. The CDR3 coding sequence is TGTGCCAGCAGCTTTAGTGGGGGGCCTAGGGAGCAGTTCTTC. This translates into CASSFSGGPREQFF.

DNA for the CDR3: TGTGCCAGCAGCTTCGTCATACCCTACAATGAGCAGTTCTTC. This encodes CASSFVIPYNEQFF. J is TRBJ2-1 and V is TRBV11-2; D gene ambiguous. The CDR3 spans 14 residues. Trimming took 3 bases from V and 2 from J, leaving 8 bases between them. Per germline, CDR1 SGHAT and CDR2 FQNNGV.

J is TRBJ2-3 and V is TRBV5-1; D is ambiguous. Looked up from germline, CDR1 is SGHRS and CDR2 is YFSETQ. Trimming took 0 bases from V and 0 from J, leaving 5 bases between them. CDR3 length: 14 residues. The CDR3 spells CASSLAGSTDTQYF. Written as DNA, the CDR3 is TGCGCCAGCAGCTTGGCCGGGAGCACAGATACGCAGTATTTT.

To note about this clone: An end of the junction does not agree with germline; a read error may underlie this. This chain uses TRBV7-7 with TRBJ2-3; TRBD2 is a possible D gene (6 bases). CDR1 and CDR2 (germline): SSHAT, FNYEAQ (reference sequence). This CDR3 is built from 16 residues. Written as DNA, the CDR3 is TGTGCTAGCAGCTTAAACCAGAGAGGGACTGCAGATACGCAGTATTTT. Translation: CASSLNQRGTADTQYF.

The V gene is TRBV2, the J gene TRBJ2-7; TRBD1 aligns across 7 bases. Germline CDR1 and CDR2: SNHLY and FYNNEI. Unmatched junction bases numbered 7, after V lost 6 bases and J lost 2 bases. The CDR3 has 14 amino acids. The CDR3: CASRSDRWPYEQYF. DNA of the CDR3: TGTGCCAGCAGGTCGGACAGGTGGCCCTACGAGCAGTACTTC.

The chain combines TRBV18 with TRBJ1-1; D unclear. The CDR3 contains 12 residues. Between the trimmed V and J ends, which lost 3 bases and 1 base, there was a span of 3 bases. Germline CDR1 KGHSH, CDR2 LQKENI. The CDR3 region is CASSPQNTEAFF. The CDR3 coding sequence is TGTGCCAGCTCACCCCAGAACACTGAAGCTTTCTTT.

The CDR3: CASSFRQTTYEQYF. The CDR3 DNA reads as TGTGCCAGCAGCTTTCGGCAGACCACCTACGAGCAGTACTTC. The rearrangement uses TRBV5-6 and TRBJ2-7; D is uncertain. CDR1 is SGHDT, CDR2 YYEEEE, per germline. The length of the CDR3 is 14 residues. Trimming took 2 bases from V and 2 from J, leaving 11 bases between them.

The gene calls are TRBV29-1 and TRBJ2-3; 7 bases map to TRBD1. V lost 2 bases and J lost 4; bases outside the gene matches: 6. Per germline, CDR1 SQVTM and CDR2 ANQGSEA. This CDR3 spans 14 amino acids. CDR3 nucleotide sequence: TGCAGCGTTGAATGGGACAGCAAACCAGATACGCAGTATTTT. As protein: CSVEWDSKPDTQYF.

J is TRBJ1-1 and V is TRBV29-1, with no clear D. Germline CDR1 and CDR2: SQVTM and ANQGSEA. The CDR3 spans 14 residues. DNA for the CDR3: TGCAGTGGCCGGGTGGAAGGCATGAACACTGAAGCTTTCTTT. Amino acid sequence: CSGRVEGMNTEAFF.

V gene TRBV6-1 combines with J gene TRBJ2-4; D gene uncertain. Germline CDR1 is MNHNS and CDR2 is SASEGT. This CDR3 spans 12 amino acids. V lost 7 bases, J lost 7 bases, and 11 bases lay in between. Here the CDR3 reads CASITAWNIQYF. The CDR3 DNA sequence: TGTGCCAGCATTACCGCGTGGAACATTCAGTACTTC.

The chain couples TRBV27 to TRBJ1-4; D not certain. Germline V gene sequence: CDR1 MNHEY, CDR2 SMNVEV (reference sequence). There are 15 residues in the CDR3. Trimming stripped 5 bases from V and 0 bases from J, with 10 bases between. The CDR3, as DNA: TGTGCCAGCAGTCCCAACGGGGCAACTAATGAAAAACTGTTTTTT. It yields the protein CASSPNGATNEKLFF.

This rearrangement joins TRBV21-1 to TRBJ1-2; the table calls TRBD1, which could not be checked here. TRBV21-1 is assigned pseudogene status. CDR3 length equals 14 residues. The CDR3: CASSRRQGDYGYTF. In DNA, the CDR3 is TGTGCCAGCAGCCGTCGACAGGGGGACTATGGCTACACCTTC.

This clone was seen more than once but under ten times. The chain's CDR3 is CASGLVPPGRAKNIQYF. For the CDR3, the DNA is TGTGCTAGTGGTTTGGTACCCCCAGGGCGAGCCAAAAACATTCAGTACTTC. This sequence joins TRBV12-5 and TRBJ2-4; a possible D gene is TRBD1 (5 bases). This CDR3 spans 17 amino acids. Trimming took off 0 bases at V and 0 bases at J, with 12 bases between the two ends. In germline, CDR1 is LGHNT, CDR2 FRNRAP. Full variable domain (missing parts from reference TRBV12-5 and TRBJ2-4): DARVTQTPRHKVTEMGQEVTMRCQPILGHNTVFWYRQTMMQGLELLAYFRNRAPLDDSGMPKDRFSAEMPDATLATLKIQPSEPRDSAVYFCASGLVPPGRAKNIQYFGAGTRLSVL.

V is TRBV10-3 and J is TRBJ2-3; TRBD2 aligns across 8 bases. The trim removed 6 bases at V and 5 bases at J, leaving 10 bases unmatched. CDR3 length: 15 residues. The germline CDR1 and CDR2 sequences are ENHRY and SYGVKD. CDR3 coding DNA: TGTGCCATCAGCGAACGAGCGGGAGCGGGAGATACGCAGTATTTT. This translates into CAISERAGAGDTQYF.

J is TRBJ2-7 and V is TRBV5-6; no reliable D call. The V and J ends lost 0 bases and 7 bases respectively, with 14 bases between them. The V gene's germline CDR1 is SGHDT and CDR2 YYEEEE. The CDR3 length is 14 residues. CDR3 loop: CASSLVGRRWEQYF. DNA for the CDR3: TGTGCCAGCAGCTTGGTGGGCAGGCGTTGGGAGCAGTACTTC.

The V gene is TRBV5-1, the J gene TRBJ2-3; 8 positions match TRBD2. The length of the CDR3 is 16 residues. V lost 4 bases and J lost 3; bases outside the gene matches: 10. Germline CDR1 SGHRS, CDR2 YFSETQ. CDR3 coding DNA: TGCGCCAGCAGCCCGGGCGGGGGGCCGGGGACAGATACGCAGTATTTT. It codes for CASSPGGGPGTDTQYF. The variable domain in full, with the rest retrieved from reference TRBV5-1 and TRBJ2-3, is KAGVTQTPRYLIKTRGQQVTLSCSPISGHRSVSWYQQTPGQGLQFLFEYFSETQRNKGNFPGRFSGRQFSNSRSEMNVSTLELGDSALYLCASSPGGGPGTDTQYFGPGTRLTVL.

The chain couples TRBV30 to TRBJ2-7; no definite D call. The CDR3 is made up of 12 amino acids. V lost 0 bases to trimming and J lost 3 bases, with 6 bases between them. CDR1 is GTSNPN and CDR2 is SVGIG in the germline V gene (reference sequence). The CDR3 protein is CAWSVLSYEQYF. The CDR3 nucleotides read TGTGCCTGGAGTGTACTAAGCTACGAGCAGTACTTC.

This chain links TRBV12-5 with TRBJ2-5; 7 bases align to TRBD1. V was clipped by 5 bases and J by 1 base; unmatched bases: 7. The V gene's germline CDR1 is LGHNT and CDR2 FRNRAP. CDR3 length: 15 amino acids. The CDR3 loop is CASGPQWDSQETQYF. The DNA for the CDR3 is TGTGCTAGTGGTCCCCAATGGGACAGCCAAGAGACCCAGTACTTC.

The gene calls are TRBV29-1 and TRBJ2-7; the match to TRBD2 covers 13 bases. The CDR3 length is 15 residues. The germline CDR1 and CDR2 sequences are SQVTM and ANQGSEA. V was pared by 2 bases and J by 2 bases, with 3 bases of the junction left unmatched. The CDR3 protein is CSVETGLAGAYEQYF. The CDR3 nucleotides read TGCAGCGTTGAAACCGGACTAGCGGGAGCCTACGAGCAGTACTTC.

The rearrangement uses TRBV11-3 and TRBJ1-1; D is possibly TRBD1 (5 bases). The CDR3 extends over 14 amino acids. Germline CDR1 and CDR2: SGHNT and YENEEA. The germline V and J ends were trimmed by 1 base and 4 bases, with 10 bases remaining between them. The CDR3 DNA follows: TGTGCCAGCAGCTTAGTAGGGGTCGGCACTGAAGCTTTCTTT. This gives the protein CASSLVGVGTEAFF. Full variable domain (outside the CDR3, taken from reference TRBV11-3 and TRBJ1-1): EAGVVQSPRYKIIEKKQPVAFWCNPISGHNTLYWYLQNLGQGPELLIRYENEEAVDDSQLPKDRFSAERLKGVDSTLKIQPAELGDSAVYLCASSLVGVGTEAFFGQGTRLTVV.

The chain links TRBV5-1 to TRBJ2-7; the D call may be TRBD1 or TRBD2 (5 bases each). The germline V and J ends were trimmed by 4 bases and 3 bases, with 20 bases remaining between them. This CDR3 contains 16 residues. Germline V gene data show CDR1 as SGHRS and CDR2 as YFSETQ. CDR3 residues: CASSPRASGTFYEQYF. The CDR3 DNA is TGCGCCAGCAGCCCGCGGGCCTCAGGGACCTTCTACGAGCAGTACTTC.

Concerning this clone itself: Because the CDR3's place on the DNA is in doubt, the DNA is left out and the CDR3 is given as listed by TCRdb. The genes are TRBV29-1 and TRBJ1-1. CDR1 is SQVTM and CDR2 is ANQGSEA in the germline V gene. With termini counted, the CDR3 has 9 amino acids. The CDR3 sequence is CSVGVGISF.

This clone was counted only a few times. V and J are TRBV2 and TRBJ1-2; tentative D call: TRBD1 (5 bases). Trimming left V 4 bases short and J 8 bases short, with 11 bases between. Germline V CDR1 and CDR2: SNHLY, FYNNEI. CDR3 length: 12 residues. The CDR3, as DNA: TGTGCCAGCAGTGTCTCCCAGGGAGGCTACACCTTC. This gives the protein CASSVSQGGYTF.

The chain links TRBV19 to TRBJ2-1; possibly TRBD2 for D (5 bases). Germline V gives CDR1 LNHDA, CDR2 SQIVND (reference sequence). The CDR3 is made up of 18 amino acids. Trimming cost V 3 bases and J 10 bases, with 28 bases left between them. The CDR3 DNA reads TGTGCCAGTAGTATGTCGAGCGGTGGGCTGACTGCTAATGAGGAGCAGTTCTTC. This sequence encodes CASSMSSGGLTANEEQFF.

The chain links TRBV7-9 to TRBJ2-7; 7 positions agree with TRBD2. The germline V gene has CDR1 SEHNR and CDR2 FQNEAQ (reference sequence). The CDR3 covers 11 residues. V dropped 8 bases and J dropped 5; count of bases not matched to a gene: 3. The CDR3 DNA reads TGTGCCAGCGCGGGGGTGCACGAGCAGTACTTC. This translates into CASAGVHEQYF.

This chain links TRBV7-9 with TRBJ2-5; 8 bases map to TRBD2. The CDR3 extends over 15 amino acids. The J segment lost 5 bases and the V segment lost 3 bases, leaving 8 bases of the junction unmatched. Looked up from germline, CDR1 is SEHNR and CDR2 is FQNEAQ (reference sequence). In nucleotides, the CDR3 is TGTGCCAGCAGCTTGGCGACTAGCGTTTGGGAGACCCAGTACTTC. Protein sequence: CASSLATSVWETQYF.

The genes are TRBV10-3 and TRBJ2-5, with D perhaps TRBD2 (5 bases). CDR3 length: 15 residues. Between the trimmed V and J ends, which lost 0 bases and 2 bases, there was a span of 10 bases. Germline assignment: CDR1 ENHRY and CDR2 SYGVKD. CDR3 loop: CAISESRGRQETQYF. In DNA, the CDR3 is TGTGCCATCAGTGAGTCAAGAGGGCGGCAAGAGACCCAGTACTTC.